The text below deals with one TCR beta chain. The antigen is not known. This sample was included in a study of cytomegalovirus exposure and HLA in healthy donors. Whole-study findings and limits: Productive status was seen about 87% or about 30% of the time for most TCR beta V segments in an earlier analysis.

The primer mix had 60 Vbeta and 13 Jbeta primers. Some clones are missing from TCRdb's copy, which holds only in-frame ones; the method was immunoSEQ multiplex PCR. Of under 200,000 clones listed, about four fifths are singletons. This CDR3 is 14 amino acids long. V lost 5 bases to trimming and J lost 9 bases; unmatched junction nucleotides: 8. Germline CDR1 reads MNHEY; CDR2 reads SVGAGI. Healthy bone marrow donors made up the donor group. This TCR came from a woman aged 18-29 years in good health and CMV-seronegative. This chain uses TRBV6-5 with TRBJ2-1; TRBD2 agrees at 9 bases. The sequencing sample was made of PBMCs. The CDR3 DNA follows: TGTGCCAGCAGTCCCCTGGCGGGAGGGGGTGAGCAGTTCTTC. Its protein is CASSPLAGGGEQFF.